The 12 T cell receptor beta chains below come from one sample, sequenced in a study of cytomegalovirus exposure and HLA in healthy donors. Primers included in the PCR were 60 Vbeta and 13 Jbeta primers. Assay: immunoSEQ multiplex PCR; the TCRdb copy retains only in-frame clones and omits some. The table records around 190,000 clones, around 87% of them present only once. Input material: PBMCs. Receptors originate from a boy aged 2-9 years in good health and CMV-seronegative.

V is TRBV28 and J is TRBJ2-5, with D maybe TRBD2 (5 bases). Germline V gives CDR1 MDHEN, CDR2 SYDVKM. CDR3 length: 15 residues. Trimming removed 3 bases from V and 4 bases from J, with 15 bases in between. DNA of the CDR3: TGTGCCAGCAGTTTGTCGGGCCCTGGGAGAGAGACCCAGTACTTC. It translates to CASSLSGPGRETQYF.

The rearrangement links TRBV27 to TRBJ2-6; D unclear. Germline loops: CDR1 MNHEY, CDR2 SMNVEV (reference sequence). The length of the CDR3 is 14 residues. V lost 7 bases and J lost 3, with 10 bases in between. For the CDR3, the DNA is TGTGCCAGCAAACCCCTTAGTGGGGCCAACGTCCTGACTTTC. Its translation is CASKPLSGANVLTF. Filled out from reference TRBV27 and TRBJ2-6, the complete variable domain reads EAQVTQNPRYLITVTGKKLTVTCSQNMNHEYMSWYRQDPGLGLRQIYYSMNVEVTDKGDVPEGYKVSRKEKRNFPLILESPSPNQTSLYFCASKPLSGANVLTFGAGSRLTVL.

The DNA for the CDR3 is TGTGCCAGCAGCCCCCAGAGGGGGACTAGCGGCCAAGAGACCCAGTACTTC. Protein product: CASSPQRGTSGQETQYF. The rearrangement uses TRBV9 and TRBJ2-5, with TRBD2 identical over 11 bases. The CDR3 runs to 17 residues. Germline V lookup: CDR1 SGDLS, CDR2 YYNGEE. The V and J ends lost 4 bases and 1 base, in that order; junction bases with no gene match: 9. The full variable domain, rest sourced from reference TRBV9 and TRBJ2-5, is DSGVTQTPKHLITATGQRVTLRCSPRSGDLSVYWYQQSLDQGLQFLIQYYNGEERAKGNILERFSAQQFPDLHSELNLSSLELGDSALYFCASSPQRGTSGQETQYFGPGTRLLVL.

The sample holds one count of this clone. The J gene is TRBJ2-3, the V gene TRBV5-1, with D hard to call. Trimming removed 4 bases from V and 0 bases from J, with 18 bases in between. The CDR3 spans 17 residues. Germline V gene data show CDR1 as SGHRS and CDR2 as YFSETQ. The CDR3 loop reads CASSLGPGLGSTDTQYF. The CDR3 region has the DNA TGCGCCAGCAGCCTGGGTCCCGGGTTGGGTAGCACAGATACGCAGTATTTT.

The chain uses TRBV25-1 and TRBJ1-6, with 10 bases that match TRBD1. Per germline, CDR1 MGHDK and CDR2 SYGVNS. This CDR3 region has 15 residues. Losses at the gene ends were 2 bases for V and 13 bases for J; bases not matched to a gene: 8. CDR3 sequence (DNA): TGTGCCAGCAGTGAAACCGGGACAGGGGTATTGCCCCTCCACTTT. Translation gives CASSETGTGVLPLHF.

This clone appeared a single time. The CDR3 protein is CASRALTEAFF. Here the CDR3 DNA reads TGTGCCAGCAGGGCCCTCACTGAAGCTTTCTTT. This chain links TRBV27 with TRBJ1-1; D is uncertain. Trimming removed 6 bases at V and 4 bases at J, with 6 bases between. CDR1 is MNHEY and CDR2 is SMNVEV in the germline V gene (reference sequence). The CDR3 loop spans 11 amino acids.

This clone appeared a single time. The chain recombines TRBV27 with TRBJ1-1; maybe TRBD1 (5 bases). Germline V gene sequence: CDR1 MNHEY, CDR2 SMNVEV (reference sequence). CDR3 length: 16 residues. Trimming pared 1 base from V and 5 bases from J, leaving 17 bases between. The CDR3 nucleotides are TGTGCCAGCAGTTTATATTCAGGGACTGTAGGGACTGAAGCTTTCTTT. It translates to CASSLYSGTVGTEAFF.

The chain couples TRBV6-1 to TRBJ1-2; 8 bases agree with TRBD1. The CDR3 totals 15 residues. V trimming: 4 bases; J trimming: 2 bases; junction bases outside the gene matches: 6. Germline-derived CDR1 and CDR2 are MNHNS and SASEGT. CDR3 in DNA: TGTGCCAGCAGTGGGTGGGGACAGGAGAACTATGGCTACACCTTC. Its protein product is CASSGWGQENYGYTF.

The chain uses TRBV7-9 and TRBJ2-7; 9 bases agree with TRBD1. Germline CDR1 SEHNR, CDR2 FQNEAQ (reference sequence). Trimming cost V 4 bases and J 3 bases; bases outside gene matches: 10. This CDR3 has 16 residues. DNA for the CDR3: TGTGCCAGCAGCTCAAGACTTGGGACAGGGTACTACGAGCAGTACTTC. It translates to CASSSRLGTGYYEQYF.

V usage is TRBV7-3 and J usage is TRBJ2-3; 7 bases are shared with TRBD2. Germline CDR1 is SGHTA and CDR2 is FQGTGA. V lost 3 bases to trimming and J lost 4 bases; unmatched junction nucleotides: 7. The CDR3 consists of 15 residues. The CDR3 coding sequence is TGTGCCAGCAGCTTCGGGGCGGGAGTGGCAGATACGCAGTATTTT. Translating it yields CASSFGAGVADTQYF.

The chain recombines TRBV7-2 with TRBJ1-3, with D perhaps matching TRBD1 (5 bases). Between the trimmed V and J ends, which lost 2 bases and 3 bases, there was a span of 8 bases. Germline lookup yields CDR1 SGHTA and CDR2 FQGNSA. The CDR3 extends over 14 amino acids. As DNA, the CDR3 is TGTGCCAGCAGCTTACGGGGGGGTGGAAACACCATATATTTT. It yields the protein CASSLRGGGNTIYF.

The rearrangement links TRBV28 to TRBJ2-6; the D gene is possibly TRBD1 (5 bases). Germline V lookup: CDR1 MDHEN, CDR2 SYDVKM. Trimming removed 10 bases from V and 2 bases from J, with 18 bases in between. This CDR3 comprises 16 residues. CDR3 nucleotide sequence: TGTGCCACCTCCCGTGGGGCGTTGACTGGGGCCAACGTCCTGACTTTC. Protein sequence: CATSRGALTGANVLTF.